The 30 T cell receptor beta chains below were found in one sample sequenced in a study of Graves' ophthalmopathy and Graves' hyperthyroidism. TCR beta CDR3 regions were amplified from RNA transcripts. Investigators did first-round RT-PCR with HTBI primers, then second-round multiplex PCR. Using its own MiXCR run on the multiplex PCR reads, TCRdb lists one record per CDR3 protein. The table has around 1,200,000 distinct CDR3 sequences, around a third seen once; the top ten hold over 8.5%. What was sequenced was peripheral blood or thyroid tissue (not recorded which). The receptors were sampled from an adult man with Graves' hyperthyroidism.

The V call is TRBV15, the J call TRBJ2-7; 9 bases are shared with TRBD1. The CDR3 contains 17 residues. J was trimmed by 0 bases and V by 3 bases; bases with no gene match: 9. Germline lookup yields CDR1 LNHNV and CDR2 YYDKDF (reference sequence). The CDR3 DNA is TGTGCCACCAGCAGTCCAGCCCGGGACAGGGACTCCTACGAGCAGTACTTC. This gives the protein CATSSPARDRDSYEQYF.

This clonotype has at least ten counts. This rearrangement joins TRBV9 to TRBJ2-2; 7 nucleotides match TRBD1. Germline CDR1 is SGDLS and CDR2 is YYNGEE. The CDR3 contains 15 residues. The V segment lost 0 bases and the J segment 7 bases; nucleotides outside the gene matches: 6. The CDR3: CASSVGGGKVGELFF. The CDR3 DNA follows: TGTGCCAGCAGCGTAGGAGGGGGCAAGGTCGGGGAGCTGTTTTTT.

This clonotype was counted a few times. The J gene is TRBJ1-4, the V gene TRBV5-1; 7 bases are shared with TRBD1. The length of the CDR3 is 16 residues. V was clipped by 0 bases and J by 4 bases; unmatched bases: 6. Germline V gives CDR1 SGHRS, CDR2 YFSETQ. The CDR3 region has the DNA TGCGCCAGCAGCTTGGCTCCGGGACAGAGTAATGAAAAACTGTTTTTT. Encoded protein: CASSLAPGQSNEKLFF.

Worth noting for this clonotype: Relative to the germline gene, one junction end is altered; a read error may explain this. This chain uses TRBV2 with TRBJ2-2, with D possibly being TRBD2 (6 bases). Germline loops: CDR1 SNHLY, CDR2 FYNNEI. This CDR3 is built from 13 residues. CDR3 in DNA: TGTACCAGCAGTGAACTGGGAGGAGGGGAGCTGTTTTTT. Translation: CTSSELGGGELFF.

This clonotype was picked up a small number of times. V usage is TRBV19 and J usage is TRBJ2-7; a weak D match, TRBD1 (6 bases). Trimming took off 0 bases at V and 2 bases at J, with 14 bases between the two ends. The CDR3 has 16 residues. Germline lookup yields CDR1 LNHDA and CDR2 SQIVND (reference sequence). The CDR3 DNA is TGTGCCAGTAGTATAGATAAGCCGGGACACCCCTACGAGCAGTACTTC. Its protein product is CASSIDKPGHPYEQYF.

Many counts were recorded for this clonotype. The chain joins TRBV19 to TRBJ2-7, with 11 bases matching TRBD2. In germline, CDR1 is LNHDA, CDR2 SQIVND (reference sequence). V dropped 6 bases and J dropped 4; count of bases not matched to a gene: 5. This CDR3 spans 14 amino acids. The DNA for the CDR3 is TGTGCCAGTAGACACGCTAGCGGGGGGTACGAGCAGTACTTC. This translates into CASRHASGGYEQYF.

The V and J genes are TRBV12-3 or TRBV12-4 and TRBJ2-3; weak D call: TRBD2 (5 bases). With 6 bases removed from V and 8 bases from J, the gap between germline ends came to 24 bases. The CDR3 covers 16 residues. This chain's CDR3 is CASSHYSEVGPVTQYF. The CDR3 coding sequence is TGTGCCAGCAGCCACTATTCGGAGGTTGGCCCGGTTACGCAGTATTTT.

This sequence joins TRBV19 and TRBJ2-7; 8 bases match TRBD2. Germline CDR1 LNHDA, CDR2 SQIVND (reference sequence). The length of the CDR3 is 12 residues. The CDR3 reads CAAGTSFYEQYF. The CDR3 DNA sequence: TGTGCTGCCGGGACTAGTTTCTACGAGCAGTACTTC.

V is TRBV7-2 and J is TRBJ2-5; tentative D call: TRBD2 (5 bases). V was trimmed by 1 base and J by 5 bases, leaving 17 bases between them. The CDR3 loop spans 16 amino acids. Germline values: CDR1 SGHTA, CDR2 FQGNSA. The CDR3 DNA is TGTGCCAGCAGCTTAGACGTGGGAGTTGGTATGGAGACCCAGTACTTC. Translation gives CASSLDVGVGMETQYF.

This clonotype showed up many times. An end of the junction differs from the germline gene, which may be a read error. This sequence joins TRBV12-3 or TRBV12-4 and TRBJ1-5; D ambiguous. The CDR3 sequence is 12 residues long. The CDR3 DNA sequence: TGTGCCAGCAGCTTAGCGAGCCAGCCCCAGCATTTT. Translation gives CASSLASQPQHF.

The genes are TRBV10-3 and TRBJ2-3, with D perhaps TRBD2 (7 bases). V was shortened by 3 bases and J by 1 base, with 11 bases between the two germline ends. This CDR3 region has 15 residues. CDR1 and CDR2 from the germline V gene are ENHRY and SYGVKD. CDR3 protein: CAISEGGGRTDTQYF. The CDR3 DNA is TGTGCCATCAGTGAAGGGGGGGGGCGCACAGATACGCAGTATTTT.

This clonotype occurred a few times. This chain joins TRBV5-6 and TRBJ1-2, with D hard to call. The CDR3 runs 14 residues. Germline V gene data show CDR1 as SGHDT and CDR2 as YYEEEE. V was trimmed by 0 bases and J by 1 base, leaving 7 bases between them. DNA of the CDR3: TGTGCCAGCAGCTTGGATGCGGATAACTATGGCTACACCTTC. Translating it yields CASSLDADNYGYTF.

This clonotype was seen many times. The chain employs TRBV7-6 and TRBJ2-7, with a weak D call TRBD2 (5 bases). The ends were cut back, 4 bases at V and 2 bases at J, with 15 bases in the middle. Germline assignment: CDR1 SGHVS and CDR2 FNYEAQ. The CDR3 sequence is 15 residues long. The chain's CDR3 is CASSSQWTDTYEQYF. The CDR3 coding sequence is TGTGCCAGCAGCTCCCAATGGACTGACACCTACGAGCAGTACTTC. The entire variable domain, with the rest obtained from reference TRBV7-6 and TRBJ2-7, is as follows: GAGVSQSPRYKVTKRGQDVALRCDPISGHVSLYWYRQALGQGPEFLTYFNYEAQQDKSGLPNDRFSAERPEGSISTLTIQRTEQRDSAMYRCASSSQWTDTYEQYFGPGTRLTVT.

This clonotype has at least ten counts. The chain has TRBV7-2 and TRBJ2-7; no clear D gene. The CDR3 consists of 15 residues. V lost 5 bases to trimming and J lost 1 base, with 15 bases between them. CDR1 and CDR2 from the germline V gene are SGHTA and FQGNSA. The CDR3 nucleotides read TGTGCCAGCAGCCAAGGAGTTTATGGGTCCTACGAGCAGTACTTC. This encodes CASSQGVYGSYEQYF.

The chain links TRBV7-9 to TRBJ2-7; a possible D gene is TRBD1 (6 bases). V lost 5 bases and J lost 6, with 26 bases in between. CDR1 SEHNR and CDR2 FQNEAQ come from the germline V gene (reference sequence). The CDR3 spans 17 residues. The CDR3 reads CASSTKTAQGASPEQYF. Here the CDR3 DNA reads TGTGCCAGCAGCACAAAGACAGCACAGGGAGCCTCCCCCGAGCAGTACTTC.

This clonotype was seen at least ten times. The chain recombines TRBV18 with TRBJ2-5; D not resolved. V gave up 1 base and J gave up 1 base, with 10 bases separating them. Germline assignment: CDR1 KGHSH and CDR2 LQKENI. CDR3 size: 15 residues. This CDR3 is CASSPRGESQETQYF. The CDR3 DNA reads as TGTGCCAGCTCACCACGAGGAGAGTCCCAAGAGACCCAGTACTTC.

In this sample, this clonotype turned up a few times. The CDR3 DNA reads TGTGCCAGCAGCTTATTCGGAGCAGAGACCCAGTACTTC. Its protein product is CASSLFGAETQYF. This chain links TRBV5-4 with TRBJ2-5; no clear D gene. The CDR3 covers 13 residues. The V gene's germline CDR1 is SGHNT and CDR2 YYREEE (reference sequence). Between the trimmed V and J ends, which lost 2 bases and 4 bases, there was a span of 9 bases.

The rearrangement uses TRBV24-1 and TRBJ2-5; TRBD1 matches at 9 bases. Trimming cost V 7 bases and J 5 bases; bases outside gene matches: 7. The CDR3 sequence is 14 residues long. In germline, CDR1 is KGHDR, CDR2 SFDVKD. The CDR3 sequence is CATSQQGAGETQYF. The DNA of the CDR3 is TGTGCCACCAGCCAACAGGGGGCCGGGGAGACCCAGTACTTC.

This clonotype was found a few times. This chain links TRBV4-3 with TRBJ1-2; D possibly corresponds to TRBD1 (6 bases). In germline, CDR1 is LGHNA, CDR2 YSLEER. The CDR3 contains 15 residues. With 0 bases removed from V and 8 bases from J, the gap between germline ends came to 16 bases. The CDR3 DNA follows: TGCGCCAGCAGCCAAGATGCAGGGGCATTGGGGGGCTACACCTTC. Its translation: CASSQDAGALGGYTF.

Points on this clonotype: Mismatch with germline at one junction end may stem from a read error. The CDR3 DNA is TGTGCCAGCAGTGACCTAACGACAGGGTCCTCTGGAAACACCATATATTTT. It codes for CASSDLTTGSSGNTIYF. The chain recombines TRBV10-3 with TRBJ1-3; 7 positions agree with TRBD1. CDR1 and CDR2 from the germline V gene are ENHRY and SYGVKD. CDR3 length: 17 amino acids.

This clonotype was observed at least ten times. The chain links TRBV10-3 to TRBJ2-7; 7 bases are a match to TRBD1. The trim removed 4 bases at V and 2 bases at J, leaving 5 bases unmatched. Germline V lookup: CDR1 ENHRY, CDR2 SYGVKD. The CDR3 spans 14 residues. CDR3 sequence: CAISGQGTAYEQYF. As DNA, the CDR3 is TGTGCCATCAGTGGACAGGGAACTGCCTACGAGCAGTACTTC.

The chain is built from TRBV5-6 and TRBJ1-2; the D gene is possibly TRBD1 (6 bases). V was pared by 0 bases and J by 5 bases, with 11 bases between. The CDR3 spans 14 residues. From germline, CDR1 is SGHDT and CDR2 YYEEEE. The CDR3 loop reads CASSLAGVIYGYTF. The CDR3 bases are TGTGCCAGCAGCTTGGCAGGGGTAATTTATGGCTACACCTTC.

This clonotype was seen at least ten times. The V gene is TRBV15, the J gene TRBJ2-5; D remains unclear. The CDR3 is 16 amino acids. The V end was cut by 0 bases, the J end by 4 bases, with 15 bases between. Per the germline V gene, CDR1 is LNHNV and CDR2 is YYDKDF (reference sequence). CDR3 region: CATSRDLLGWRETQYF. CDR3 nucleotides: TGTGCCACCAGCAGAGATCTCCTGGGGTGGAGAGAGACCCAGTACTTC.

This chain links TRBV10-3 with TRBJ1-4, with TRBD1 as a possible D gene (5 bases). The CDR3 has 14 residues. With 8 bases removed from V and 5 bases from J, the gap between germline ends came to 15 bases. Germline V lookup: CDR1 ENHRY, CDR2 SYGVKD. In DNA, the CDR3 is TGTGCCATCTCCCCGACTGGGGCGAATGAAAAACTGTTTTTT. Translated: CAISPTGANEKLFF.

Ten or more counts support this clonotype. CDR3 nucleotide sequence: TGTGCCAGCAGCTTATCCCCTGGACAGACCTACGAGCAGTACTTC. This translates into CASSLSPGQTYEQYF. The rearrangement joins TRBV7-8 to TRBJ2-7, with a possible D match to TRBD1 (6 bases). CDR1 SGHVS and CDR2 FQNEAQ come from the germline V gene. Trimming took off 2 bases at V and 2 bases at J, with 13 bases between the two ends. The CDR3 has 15 residues. Based on the CDR3 plus reference TRBV7-8 and TRBJ2-7, the full variable domain is GAGVSQSPRYKVAKRGQDVALRCDPISGHVSLFWYQQALGQGPEFLTYFQNEAQLDKSGLPSDRFFAERPEGSVSTLKIQRTQQEDSAVYLCASSLSPGQTYEQYFGPGTRLTVT.

This clonotype came up many times. The rearrangement uses TRBV7-9 and TRBJ2-2, with TRBD1 as a possible D gene (6 bases). This CDR3 contains 14 residues. Trimming cost V 5 bases and J 6 bases, with 13 bases left between them. Germline loops: CDR1 SEHNR, CDR2 FQNEAQ (reference sequence). DNA for the CDR3: TGTGCCAGCAGCGGAACAGGGCAGTCCGGGGAGCTGTTTTTT. It specifies CASSGTGQSGELFF.

This clonotype has ten or more counts. The rearrangement links TRBV20-1 to TRBJ2-5; D is uncertain. Germline V gene data show CDR1 as DFQATT and CDR2 as SNEGSKA (reference sequence). Trimming left V 1 base short and J 9 bases short, with 9 bases between. The CDR3 has 11 residues. The CDR3 region has the DNA TGCAGTGCTAGAGCCTTGGAGTCCCAGTACTTC. Protein sequence: CSARALESQYF.

This clonotype showed up just a few times. The rearrangement links TRBV7-3 to TRBJ1-3; 10 bases line up with TRBD1. The germline CDR1 and CDR2 sequences are SGHTA and FQGTGA. The CDR3 consists of 16 residues. Trimming removed 5 bases from V and 4 bases from J; junction bases left unmatched: 8. In DNA, the CDR3 is TGTGCCAGCAGCCGACAGGGGGCCCCCCACGGAAACACCATATATTTT. This gives the protein CASSRQGAPHGNTIYF.

This chain uses TRBV5-1 with TRBJ1-1; 12 bases are shared with TRBD1. The ends lost 4 bases at V and 4 bases at J; junction bases unmatched: 11. Germline V lookup: CDR1 SGHRS, CDR2 YFSETQ. The CDR3 length is 17 residues. CDR3 region: CASSLGTGGVWVTEAFF. The CDR3 DNA follows: TGCGCCAGCAGCCTGGGGACAGGGGGCGTCTGGGTCACTGAAGCTTTCTTT.

The chain uses TRBV7-2 and TRBJ2-7; D possibly corresponds to TRBD2 (5 bases). The CDR3 is 15 residues long. Germline CDR1 is SGHTA and CDR2 is FQGNSA. Trimming stripped 2 bases from V and 2 bases from J, with 13 bases between. The CDR3 DNA follows: TGTGCCAGCAGCTTATCATCCGGGGAAGCCTACGAGCAGTACTTC. This translates into CASSLSSGEAYEQYF.